One and the same sample provided the 6 T cell receptor beta chains below, sequenced in a study of PD-1 blockade in classical Hodgkin lymphoma (dated by TCRdb to 2020 to 2021). Library preparation used the immunoSEQ multiplex PCR assay. TCRdb mirrors the immuneACCESS table, restricted to in-frame sequences. Some clones are absent from its copies; in checked studies, under half trace to an unresolved V gene, and the reason for the others is unknown. For this sample there are tens of thousands of clones; approximately 90% appear just once. Together, the top ten hold over 0.35% of the sample. The time point label for this specimen denotes: newly diagnosed, previously untreated cHL patient sample. CD4+ T cells were purified from thawed PBMCs by magnetic negative selection with a Miltenyi CD4+ T cell isolation kit. Sequenced input: CD4+ T cells from blood. The receptors derive from a human donor with classical Hodgkin lymphoma.

V usage is TRBV18 and J usage is TRBJ1-1, with no clear D. The germline V gene encodes CDR1 KGHSH and CDR2 LQKENI. The CDR3 extends over 16 amino acids. Trimming pared 3 bases from V and 0 bases from J, leaving 14 bases between. CDR3 residues: CASSPSRGYMNTEAFF. The CDR3 DNA reads TGTGCCAGCTCACCCTCGAGAGGTTACATGAACACTGAAGCTTTCTTT.

The chain links TRBV15 to TRBJ2-3, with 7 bases that match TRBD1. The junction had 0 bases not matched to a gene; V was cut back by 1 base and J by 8 bases. CDR1 is LNHNV and CDR2 is YYDKDF in the germline V gene (reference sequence). The CDR3 runs 12 residues. The CDR3 protein is CATSRGQGTQYF. CDR3 in DNA: TGTGCCACCAGCAGAGGACAGGGTACGCAGTATTTT.

J is TRBJ2-2 and V is TRBV10-3; possible D gene TRBD2, 5 bases. The CDR3 totals 11 residues. Germline CDR1 and CDR2: ENHRY and SYGVKD. Trimming stripped 10 bases from V and 8 bases from J, with 11 bases between. CDR3 nucleotide sequence: TGTGCCACCAGCCGGGGAGGGGAGCTGTTTTTT. It encodes CATSRGGELFF.

V and J are TRBV6-5 and TRBJ2-1, with 13 nucleotides matching TRBD2. V lost 6 bases to trimming and J lost 7 bases; unmatched junction nucleotides: 0. Germline V lookup: CDR1 MNHEY, CDR2 SVGAGI. This CDR3 contains 13 residues. DNA of the CDR3: TGTGCCAGCAGGGGACTAGCGGGAAATGAGCAGTTCTTC. This gives the protein CASRGLAGNEQFF.

The chain couples TRBV19 to TRBJ2-1, with 14 bases that match TRBD2. The J segment lost 0 bases and the V segment lost 5 bases, leaving 6 bases of the junction unmatched. The germline gives CDR1 LNHDA, CDR2 SQIVND (reference sequence). This CDR3 is 18 amino acids long. The CDR3 sequence: CASSLRLAGGPSYNEQFF. The CDR3 region has the DNA TGTGCCAGTAGTCTACGACTAGCGGGAGGGCCCTCCTACAATGAGCAGTTCTTC.

The genes are TRBV7-2 and TRBJ2-7, with 8 bases aligning to TRBD1. In germline, CDR1 is SGHTA, CDR2 FQGNSA. The CDR3 totals 15 residues. With 5 bases clipped from V and 1 base from J, the junction kept 7 bases outside the gene matches. CDR3 sequence reads: CASSQQGGESYEQYF. CDR3 in DNA: TGTGCCAGCAGCCAACAGGGGGGAGAATCCTACGAGCAGTACTTC. Full variable domain (outside the CDR3, taken from reference TRBV7-2 and TRBJ2-7): GAGVSQSPSNKVTEKGKDVELRCDPISGHTALYWYRQSLGQGLEFLIYFQGNSAPDKSGLPSDRFSAERTGGSVSTLTIQRTQQEDSAVYLCASSQQGGESYEQYFGPGTRLTVT.